This TCR beta chain was sequenced for a study of blood T cell repertoires in COVID-19 (TCRdb year 2020). About the full investigation: Samples from collaborators originated in the United States, Italy and Spain and spanned both the acute and convalescent phases of COVID-19. The prospective study material was composed of cDNA or gDNA derived from T cells, B-cell-depleted T cells, or PBMCs. Deeply sampled blood TCRbeta repertoires from subjects exposed to, actively infected with, or recovered from COVID-19 were included in the dataset. The repertoires were made available in a free public database intended to serve as a resource for research on the immune response to SARS-CoV-2. The samples were drawn from two sources: the first 160 participants of the ongoing ImmuneRACE study, and 1,000 to 1,500 subjects contributed by 6 global collaborators. The sample metadata nearly always contained a de-identified subject ID, COVID-19 status, age in years and sex. Where available, HLA class I and class II types were taken from metadata supplied by the sample provider and were not determined by assay-based typing. What the authors observed across the whole study: The quantity of clinical and demographic metadata differed by source and by participant and was supplied without curation.

With respect to this clone: No cognate antigen has been identified for it. No clone much larger than this one lies a single base away; base qualities are absent.

Participants in the prospective study were aged about 18 to 90 years, lived in approximately 26 United States geographic areas, and enrolled through a virtual design. In the prospective study, participants were assigned to cohorts based on the clinical history participants reported in a screening survey and a study questionnaire. In the prospective study, mobile phlebotomists collected whole blood, serum and a nasopharyngeal or oropharyngeal swab from each participant. Prospective study participants could optionally give additional blood draws and questionnaires over an approximately two-month period. Before DNA extraction, prospective study blood samples were shipped either frozen or at room temperature. Per the germline V gene (reference sequence), SEHNR is the CDR1 and FQNEAQ is the CDR2. Between the V and J ends, shortened by 0 bases and 0 bases respectively, the junction contains 4 bases. From its cysteine to its phenylalanine, the CDR3 spans 14 amino acids. The DNA shown is the 42-base CDR3, in frame from base 1.

TCRbeta CDR3 regions were amplified from genomic DNA using the immunoSEQ Assay, a bias-controlled multiplex PCR. The source study handled its data this way. The number of nucleated cells in each sample was estimated from the amplification of reference gene primers within the assay. Sequence reads were collapsed and filtered to measure the absolute abundance of every unique TCRbeta CDR3 rearrangement. For each sample, productive Simpson clonality was calculated as the square root of Simpson's diversity index across productive rearrangements. TCRdb provides this immuneACCESS table in a form limited to in-frame rearrangements. Some clones are lacking; in checked studies, under half of them reflect an unresolved V gene, and why the rest are absent is not known. D and trimming come from the DNA, and the V and J calls and clone size come from that table. The sample table shows 300,000 to 350,000 clones, and 70% to 90% are seen once. The top ten hold approximately 4% of the sample.

The clonotype was recovered from a middle-aged woman with acute COVID-19. Sequenced material: PBMCs or T cells enriched from blood (not recorded which). The V and J genes are TRBV7-9 and TRBJ2-3; the D gene is unclear. The sequenced DNA is TGTGCCAGCAGCTTAGCGGCTAGCACAGATACGCAGTATTTT. Its protein reads: CASSLAASTDTQYF.